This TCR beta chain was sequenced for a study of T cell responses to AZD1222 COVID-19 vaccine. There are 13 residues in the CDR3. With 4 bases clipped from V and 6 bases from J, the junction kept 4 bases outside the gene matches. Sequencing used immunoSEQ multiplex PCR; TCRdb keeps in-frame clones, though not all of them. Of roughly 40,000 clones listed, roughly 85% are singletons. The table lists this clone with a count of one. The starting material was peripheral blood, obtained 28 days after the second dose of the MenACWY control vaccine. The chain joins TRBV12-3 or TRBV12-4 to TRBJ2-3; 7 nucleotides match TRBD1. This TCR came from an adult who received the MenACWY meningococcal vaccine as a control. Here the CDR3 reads CASSSEGADTQYF. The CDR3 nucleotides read TGTGCCAGCAGTTCTGAGGGGGCGGATACGCAGTATTTT.